This T cell receptor beta chain was sequenced in a study of Ad26.COV2.S vaccination and SARS-CoV-2 variants. About the research overall: Sample donor was a member of the COV1001 Ad26.COV2.S trial arm.

This sample's treatment: roughly 20 received Ad26.COV2.S at low or high dose, single or two shots; several received placebo; per-sample allocation not given. Following the first vaccine or placebo injection, samples were taken on day 63. Whole-study findings and limits: Reported post-vaccination CD8+ and CD4+ T cell responses to spike showed substantial breadth. Spike-specific TCR breadth was greater after Ad26.COV2.S than placebo.

This clone has a single count. Its antigen remains unknown. CDR3 length equals 20 residues. J was trimmed by 6 bases and V by 2 bases; bases with no gene match: 12. The germline gives CDR1 KGHSY, CDR2 FQNENV. Data came from immunoSEQ multiplex PCR; TCRdb stores just in-frame clones and leaves some out. The sample gives 400,000 to 450,000 clones, approximately 92% of which show up once; about 12% is in the top ten. The clonotype comes from a person between 18 and 65 years old who received the Ad26.COV2.S COVID-19 vaccine or a placebo. The rearrangement links TRBV16 to TRBJ2-2; 16 bases map to TRBD2. Specimen: peripheral blood, collected in a trial of Ad26.COV2.S vaccine versus placebo. The CDR3 here is CASSQIRPGLAGGHPGELFF. CDR3 nucleotides: TGTGCCAGCAGCCAAATACGTCCGGGACTAGCGGGAGGGCATCCCGGGGAGCTGTTTTTT.